Reported below is one T cell receptor beta chain. No antigen is known for it. The data originate from a study of identical twins. TCRdb re-derived calls from the 5' RACE reads in MiXCR, one entry per CDR3 protein. The table records roughly 500,000 distinct CDR3 sequences, approximately 22% of them present only once. The study, taken as a whole, reports: Findings came from cross-sectional statistics, without long-term follow-up of donors.

Germline V gene data show CDR1 as ENHRY and CDR2 as SYGVKD. CDR3 length: 14 residues. V lost 7 bases and J lost 4, with 16 bases in between. The same specimen was also included in a second study, on T cells expressing NK-cell markers. That paper notes: The study sequenced eight donors, seven HCMV-seropositive and one seronegative. Uncertainty persisted over the HCMV specificity of expanded NKG2C+ T cell clones.

The sample taken for sequencing was CD4+ T cells sorted from blood. This receptor was identified in a young woman in good health. The chain recombines TRBV10-3 with TRBJ2-5; D is uncertain. The CDR3 coding sequence is TGTGCCATCACCAAAAATCTAGGGCGAGAGACCCAGTACTTC. Amino acids: CAITKNLGRETQYF.